The clone carrying this T cell receptor beta chain occurred many times. Its antigen is undetermined. The sample is drawn from a study of identical twins. Unmatched junction bases numbered 13, after V lost 3 bases and J lost 5 bases. Germline CDR1 reads SQVTM; CDR2 reads ANQGSEA. The length of the CDR3 is 16 residues. A universal primer site was incorporated via template switching, and the cDNA contained unique molecular identifiers. TCRdb recomputed calls from the 5' RACE reads with MiXCR, one row per CDR3 protein. The data contain 550,000 to 800,000 distinct CDR3 sequences, under 8.5% of them seen just once; the ten biggest clones take up 1.5% to 2%. Findings and limits, study-wide: Out-of-frame TCR alpha sharing observed in monozygotic twins exceeded model estimates. A lower insertion count was a feature of abundant cord blood beta clonotypes, with no such feature in memory repertoires.

These data are also associated with another study on yellow fever vaccine responses in identical twins.

This chain links TRBV29-1 with TRBJ2-3; the match to TRBD2 covers 8 bases. What was sequenced was PBMCs. The TCR was taken from a woman aged 18-29 years in good health. The CDR3 DNA is TGCAGCGTTGAGTCAGCGGGAGTGCCTGGCATAGATACGCAGTATTTT. Translation gives CSVESAGVPGIDTQYF.